The sequence of this T cell receptor (beta chain) was determined in a study of blood T cell repertoires in COVID-19. Across the whole study: The samples span acute and convalescent COVID-19 from the United States, Italy and Spain.

Participant-given clinical history determined each cohort assignment. The authors' processing: Reference gene primer amplification gave nucleated cell count estimates. Repertoires were generated with immunoSEQ multiplex PCR, while TCRdb's copy carries only in-frame clones and drops some. For V, J and clone size, that table is used; D and trimming come from the DNA. The table has about 220,000 clones, more than 80% seen once. Unmatched junction bases numbered 7, after V lost 2 bases and J lost 7 bases. This CDR3 is built from 15 residues. In germline, CDR1 is ENHRY, CDR2 SYGVKD. Sequencing was carried out using PBMCs or T cells enriched from blood (not recorded which). The receptor comes from a woman in her 40s with acute COVID-19. The chain employs TRBV10-3 and TRBJ1-5, with 8 bases aligning to TRBD1. The CDR3: CAISEDRGFWQPQHF. As DNA, the CDR3 is TGTGCCATCAGTGAGGACAGGGGCTTTTGGCAGCCCCAGCATTTT.